The present TCR beta chain was sequenced within a study of T cells after yellow fever vaccination. Study results and limitations: The booster saw the reappearance of most primary-vaccination clones (nearly 98% CD4, about 85% CD8). Within FACS-sorted repertoires, abundant clonotypes contaminating from the bulk population could be present. Researchers noted that a small share of clonotypes showed up in both CD4 and CD8 compartments.

Template-switching 5'RACE yielded the TCR cDNA; a universal primer site and UMIs were added in the process. Each CDR3 protein gets one entry after TCRdb re-called the 5' RACE reads with MiXCR. This table has just over 250,000 distinct CDR3 sequences, about 5.2% appearing once. In the case of this clonotype: Its matching antigen is unknown.

This specimen consisted of CD4+ T cells sorted from PBMCs, obtained on the day of the yellow fever booster vaccination. This TCR derives from a young man who received the YFV17D yellow fever vaccine.

The chain's CDR3 is CASSSHGTGLEAFF. The CDR3 nucleotides are TGTGCCAGCAGCTCCCACGGGACAGGGCTCGAAGCTTTCTTT. V and J are TRBV7-2 and TRBJ1-1, with 9 bases matching TRBD1. The CDR3 runs 14 residues. Germline CDR1 and CDR2: SGHTA and FQGNSA. The trim removed 4 bases at V and 8 bases at J, leaving 8 bases unmatched.